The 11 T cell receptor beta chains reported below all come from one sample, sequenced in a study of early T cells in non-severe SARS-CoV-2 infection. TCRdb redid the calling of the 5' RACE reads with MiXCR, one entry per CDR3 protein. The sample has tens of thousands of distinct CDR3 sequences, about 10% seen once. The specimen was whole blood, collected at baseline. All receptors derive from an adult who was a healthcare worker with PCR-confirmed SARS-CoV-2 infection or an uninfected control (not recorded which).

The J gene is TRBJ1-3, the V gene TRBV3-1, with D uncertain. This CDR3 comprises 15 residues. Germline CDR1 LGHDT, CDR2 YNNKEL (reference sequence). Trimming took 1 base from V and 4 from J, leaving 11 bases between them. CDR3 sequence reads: CASSQVLVYGNTIYF. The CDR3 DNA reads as TGTGCCAGCAGCCAAGTGCTGGTGTACGGAAACACCATATATTTT.

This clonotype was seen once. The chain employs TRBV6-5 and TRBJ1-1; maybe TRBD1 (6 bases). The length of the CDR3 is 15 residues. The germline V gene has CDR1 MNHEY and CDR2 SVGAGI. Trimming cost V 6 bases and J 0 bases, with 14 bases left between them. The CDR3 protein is CASSGSDSLNTEAFF. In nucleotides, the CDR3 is TGTGCCAGCAGCGGGTCGGACAGCCTGAACACTGAAGCTTTCTTT.

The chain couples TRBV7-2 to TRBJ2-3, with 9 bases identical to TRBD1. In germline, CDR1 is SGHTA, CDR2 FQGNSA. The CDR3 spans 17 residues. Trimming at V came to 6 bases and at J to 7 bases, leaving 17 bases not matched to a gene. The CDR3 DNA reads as TGTGCCAGCAGAACAGTGGGGTCCGGGACAGGGAGGAATACGCAGTATTTT. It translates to CASRTVGSGTGRNTQYF.

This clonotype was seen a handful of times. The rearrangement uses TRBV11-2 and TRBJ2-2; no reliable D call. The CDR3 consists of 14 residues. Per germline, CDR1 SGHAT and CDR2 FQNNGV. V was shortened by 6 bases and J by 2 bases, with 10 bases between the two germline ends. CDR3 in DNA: TGTGCCAGCAGTATGACCGGTAACACCGGGGAGCTGTTTTTT. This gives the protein CASSMTGNTGELFF. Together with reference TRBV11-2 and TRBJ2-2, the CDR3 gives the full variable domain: EAGVAQSPRYKIIEKRQSVAFWCNPISGHATLYWYQQILGQGPKLLIQFQNNGVVDDSQLPKDRFSAERLKGVDSTLKIQPAKLEDSAVYLCASSMTGNTGELFFGEGSRLTVL.

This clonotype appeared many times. The CDR3 here is CASGLPARGTEAFF. The DNA for the CDR3 is TGTGCTAGTGGCCTACCCGCACGCGGTACTGAAGCTTTCTTT. This chain uses TRBV12-5 with TRBJ1-1, with D uncertain. CDR3 length equals 14 residues. In germline, CDR1 is LGHNT, CDR2 FRNRAP. Trimming took 6 bases from V and 5 from J, leaving 16 bases between them.

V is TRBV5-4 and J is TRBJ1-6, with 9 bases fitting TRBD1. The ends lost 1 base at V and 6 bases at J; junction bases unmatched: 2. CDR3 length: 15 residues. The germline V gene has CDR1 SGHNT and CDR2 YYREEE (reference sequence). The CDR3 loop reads CASSLTGGVNSPLHF. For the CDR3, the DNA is TGTGCCAGCAGCTTGACAGGGGGCGTTAATTCACCCCTCCACTTT.

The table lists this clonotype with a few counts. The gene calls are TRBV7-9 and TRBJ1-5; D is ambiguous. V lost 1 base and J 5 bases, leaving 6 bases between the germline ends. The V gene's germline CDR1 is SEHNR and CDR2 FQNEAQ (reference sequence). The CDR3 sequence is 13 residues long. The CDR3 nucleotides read TGTGCCAGCAGCTTAGGCAGCCATCAGCCCCAGCATTTT. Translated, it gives CASSLGSHQPQHF.

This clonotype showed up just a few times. The chain's CDR3 is CASSATAVIRAGELFF. CDR3 nucleotides: TGCGCCAGCAGCGCCACGGCGGTTATAAGGGCCGGGGAGCTGTTTTTT. The rearrangement uses TRBV10-1 and TRBJ2-2, with unresolved D. Germline V lookup: CDR1 WNHNN, CDR2 SYGVQD (reference sequence). CDR3 length equals 16 residues. V gave up 6 bases and J gave up 6 bases, with 20 bases separating them.

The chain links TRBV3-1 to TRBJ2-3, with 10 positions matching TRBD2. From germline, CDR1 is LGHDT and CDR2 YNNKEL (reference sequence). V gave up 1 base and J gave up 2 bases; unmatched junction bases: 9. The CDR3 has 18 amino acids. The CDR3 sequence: CASSQVVAGGGITDTQYF. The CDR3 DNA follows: TGTGCCAGCAGCCAAGTTGTAGCGGGGGGCGGAATCACAGATACGCAGTATTTT.

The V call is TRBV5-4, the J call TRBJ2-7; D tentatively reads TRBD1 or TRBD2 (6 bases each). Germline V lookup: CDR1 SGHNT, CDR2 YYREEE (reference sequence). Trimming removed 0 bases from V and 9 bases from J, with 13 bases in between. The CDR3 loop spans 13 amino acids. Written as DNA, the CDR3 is TGTGCCAGCAGCTTGGAGGGGGGCCTAGGGCAGTACTTC. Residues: CASSLEGGLGQYF.

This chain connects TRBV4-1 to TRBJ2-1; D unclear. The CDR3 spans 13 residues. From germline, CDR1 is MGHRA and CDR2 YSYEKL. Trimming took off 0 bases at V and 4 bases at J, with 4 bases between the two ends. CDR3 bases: TGCGCCAGCAGCCAAGATTGGTACAATGAGCAGTTCTTC. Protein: CASSQDWYNEQFF.